This T cell receptor beta chain came from a study of metastatic and nonmetastatic thyroid tumors. About the research overall: Malignant thyroid and benign thyroid patients provided blood and tumor or nodule tissue whose repertoires were compared.

In the source study's methods: Clinicopathological groups of papillary thyroid cancer showed CDR3 differences that were used to build a distant-metastasis classifier. TCRdb re-called the PCR reads through MiXCR. These V and J calls are TCRdb output, not the study's own analysis. The data show 45,000 to 65,000 clones, roughly a sixth seen once. All patients were treatment-naive before thyroid surgery. The germline V gene has CDR1 SGHRS and CDR2 YFSETQ. V lost 1 base to trimming and J lost 2 bases, with 4 bases between them. The length of the CDR3 is 13 residues. In its sample, this clone was seen many times.

The chain recombines TRBV5-1 with TRBJ2-1; D ambiguous. This TCR derives from a female donor with papillary thyroid cancer or a benign thyroid nodule (not recorded which). Some clones in this sample may be carry-over from other donors' samples. Source material: blood. The CDR3 loop reads CASSLNTYNEQFF. CDR3 DNA sequence: TGCGCCAGCAGCTTGAACACCTACAATGAGCAGTTCTTC.